These 20 T cell receptor beta chains came from one sample sequenced in a study of tumor and adjacent non-tumor tissue in lung cancer. This sample's RNA came from whole unsorted tissue. This non-tumor lung sample came from over 3 cm beyond the tumor edge. A modified ARM-PCR protocol with three rounds of nested PCR amplified TCRbeta. In TCRdb, the multiplex PCR reads were re-called with MiXCR into one record per CDR3 protein. Of roughly 75,000 distinct CDR3 sequences listed, nearly 70% are singletons. Sequencing input: distant non-tumor lung tissue. The receptors here all came from a woman aged 50 to 65 with non-small cell lung cancer.

This sequence joins TRBV12-3 or TRBV12-4 and TRBJ1-1, with D uncertain. This CDR3 is 12 amino acids long. The germline V and J ends were trimmed by 5 bases and 11 bases, with 15 bases remaining between them. The CDR3 loop reads CASSIVSEAAFF. CDR3 in DNA: TGTGCCAGCAGTATTGTCTCGGAGGCGGCTTTCTTT.

With respect to this clonotype: Being one base from a much bigger clone, this may be a read error. V gene TRBV28 combines with J gene TRBJ1-5; 9 bases agree with TRBD1. The CDR3 length is 14 residues. Germline V lookup: CDR1 MDHEN, CDR2 SYDVKM. Here the CDR3 reads CAIQDRGGNQHQHF. The CDR3 nucleotides read TGTGCCATCCAGGACAGGGGCGGCAATCAGCACCAGCATTTT.

Many counts were recorded for this clonotype. V gene TRBV20-1 combines with J gene TRBJ2-7; 14 nucleotides line up with TRBD2. The V gene's germline CDR1 is DFQATT and CDR2 SNEGSKA (reference sequence). The V segment lost 4 bases and the J segment 7 bases; nucleotides outside the gene matches: 12. This CDR3 spans 16 amino acids. This chain's CDR3 is CSANLPGTSGSGEQYF. CDR3 in DNA: TGCAGTGCTAACTTACCCGGGACTAGCGGGAGCGGAGAGCAGTACTTC.

Concerning this clonotype: Its ends do not fully match the called genes, so a read error is possible. Here the CDR3 reads CTSSLRQGPNEKLFF. The DNA of the CDR3 is TGTACCAGCAGCTTAAGACAGGGACCTAATGAAAAACTATTTTTT. The chain combines TRBV7-9 with TRBJ1-4, with 7 bases lining up with TRBD1. The CDR3 sequence is 15 residues long. CDR1 is SEHNR, CDR2 FQNEAQ, per germline (reference sequence).

This clonotype turned up a few times. The chain links TRBV28 to TRBJ2-7; 7 bases fit TRBD2. V lost 1 base, J lost 3 bases, and 9 bases stayed unmatched. CDR3 length: 16 amino acids. Per the germline V gene, CDR1 is MDHEN and CDR2 is SYDVKM. The CDR3 nucleotides are TGTGCCAGCAGTTTATCCCCGGGACTACTCAACTACGAGCAGTACTTC. It yields the protein CASSLSPGLLNYEQYF.

A word on this clonotype: Without the conserved terminal phenylalanine or tryptophan, this CDR3 likely stems from a read error. The chain has TRBV20-1 and TRBJ2-7, with a possible D match to TRBD2 (6 bases). The V end lost 3 bases, the J end lost 4 bases, and 19 bases lay between the germline ends. CDR3 size: 15 residues. CDR1 and CDR2 from the germline V gene are DFQATT and SNEGSKA (reference sequence). As DNA, the CDR3 is TGCAGTGCTAGTGGTTTTTTGACTGCGGGGTACGAGCAGTACCTC. Encoded protein: CSASGFLTAGYEQYL.

This clonotype was picked up one time. This chain joins TRBV6-5 and TRBJ1-1; D unclear. The V end lost 4 bases, the J end lost 8 bases, and 17 bases lay between the germline ends. Germline loops: CDR1 MNHEY, CDR2 SVGAGI. This CDR3 is built from 14 residues. The CDR3 nucleotides read TGTGCCAGCAGTTCCCTAAGAGGGTTAACCGAAGCTTTCTTT. This sequence encodes CASSSLRGLTEAFF.

This clonotype was counted only a few times. An end of the junction does not agree with germline; a read error may underlie this. This chain joins TRBV11-1 and TRBJ1-2, with 7 nucleotides matching TRBD1. CDR1 is SGHAT, CDR2 FQDESV, per germline (reference sequence). This CDR3 is 15 amino acids long. CDR3 bases: TGTACCAGCAGTTTCGGGGGGACAGTCCCCTATGGCTACACCTTC. The encoded protein is CTSSFGGTVPYGYTF.

Note on this clonotype: A single base separates this from a much larger clone, so it may be a read error. The gene calls are TRBV6-2 or TRBV6-3 and TRBJ2-3; 10 nucleotides align to TRBD2. Germline CDR1 MNHEY, CDR2 SVGEGT. This CDR3 has 14 amino acids. CDR3 DNA sequence: TGTGCCAGCAGACTAGCGGGGAGCACAGATAGGCAGTATTTT. Amino acid sequence: CASRLAGSTDRQYF.

In regard to this clonotype: At one of its ends the junction is not consistent with the germline gene, which may arise from a read error. The rearrangement uses TRBV5-6 and TRBJ2-7; D is possibly TRBD2 (7 bases). Germline CDR1 reads SGHDT; CDR2 reads YYEEEE. The CDR3 totals 14 residues. CDR3 in DNA: TGTGTCAGCAGGTTGGCGGGGGCCCCCTACGAGCAGTACTTC. Translated, it gives CVSRLAGAPYEQYF.

As regards this clonotype: A read error may produce the germline difference seen at one junction end. This chain uses TRBV29-1 with TRBJ2-1, with D possibly being TRBD2 (6 bases). The CDR3 loop spans 13 amino acids. Germline V CDR1 and CDR2: SQVTM, ANQGSEA. In nucleotides, the CDR3 is TGCGGCGTTGATGCGGCGGGGTACAGTGAGCAGTTCTTC. Translation gives CGVDAAGYSEQFF.

This clonotype was observed a handful of times. Given a much more abundant clone one base away, this may be a read error. The chain has TRBV20-1 and TRBJ1-1; D remains ambiguous. CDR1 and CDR2 (germline): DFQATT, SNEGSKA (reference sequence). Trimming took 7 bases from V and 0 from J, leaving 6 bases between them. The CDR3 contains 11 residues. CDR3 DNA: TGCAGTGATACAGTGAACACTGAAGCTTTCTTT. It encodes CSDTVNTEAFF.

With regard to this clonotype: The junction departs from the called germline gene at one end, perhaps through a read error. The chain combines TRBV11-2 with TRBJ2-7; a weak D match, TRBD2 (5 bases). CDR1 SGHAT and CDR2 FQNNGV come from the germline V gene. The CDR3 length is 15 residues. DNA for the CDR3: TGTGCTAGCAGCCCTTGGGCTAGCAGTTCCTACGAGCAGTACTTT. Its translation: CASSPWASSSYEQYF.

The genes are TRBV28 and TRBJ2-2; TRBD1 might be the D (5 bases). The V end lost 8 bases, the J end lost 3 bases, and 13 bases lay between the germline ends. Looked up from germline, CDR1 is MDHEN and CDR2 is SYDVKM. This CDR3 contains 14 residues. The CDR3 DNA sequence: TGTGCCAGCCTCGACAGATCGGACACCGGGGAGCTGTTTTTT. It yields the protein CASLDRSDTGELFF.

This clonotype was seen once. Its ends do not fully match the called genes, so a read error is possible. This rearrangement joins TRBV6-2 or TRBV6-3 to TRBJ2-5; the D gene is possibly TRBD1 (5 bases). Looked up from germline, CDR1 is MNHEY and CDR2 is SVGEGT. This CDR3 spans 14 amino acids. CDR3 coding DNA: TGTGACAGCAGTTACGAGACAGCAGAAGAGATCCAGTACTTC. Translated, it gives CDSSYETAEEIQYF.

This clonotype was counted at least ten times. The V call is TRBV12-3 or TRBV12-4, the J call TRBJ2-3; no firm D call. The CDR3 spans 13 residues. V lost 7 bases and J lost 0, with 8 bases in between. The CDR3 here is CASKESSTDTQYF. DNA of the CDR3: TGTGCCAGCAAGGAATCTAGCACAGATACGCAGTATTTT.

Details on this clonotype: Being one base from a much bigger clone, this may be a read error. The chain has TRBV4-1 and TRBJ1-2, with D hard to call. Germline values: CDR1 MGHRA, CDR2 YSYEKL. The V end lost 1 base, the J end lost 2 bases, and 11 bases lay between the germline ends. The CDR3 runs to 15 residues. In DNA form, the CDR3 reads TGCGCCAGCAGCCAAGTGGATTCAGAAAACTATGGCTACACCTTC. Its translation: CASSQVDSENYGYTF.

On this clonotype itself: This could be a read error, since a much larger clone is one nucleotide away. This chain connects TRBV7-8 to TRBJ1-6; 7 nucleotides align to TRBD1. V lost 6 bases, J lost 8 bases, and 10 bases stayed unmatched. Germline CDR1 SGHVS, CDR2 FQNEAQ. The CDR3 is 15 residues long. CDR3 nucleotides: TGTGCCAGCAGATTTCTACAGGGGACTGATTCACCCCTCCACTTT. Residues: CASRFLQGTDSPLHF.

With regard to this clonotype: At one boundary the junction diverges from the germline segment, which might be a read error. The rearrangement joins TRBV29-1 to TRBJ1-1; D ambiguous. CDR1 and CDR2 from the germline V gene are SQVTM and ANQGSEA. CDR3 length: 12 amino acids. The CDR3 protein is CSSTTRNTVAFF. DNA of the CDR3: TGCAGCTCGACGACCAGAAACACTGTAGCTTTCTTT.

This clonotype occurred a few times. A much larger clone differs from this one at a single base, so this may be a read error. The chain is built from TRBV28 and TRBJ1-2, with D possibly being TRBD1 (6 bases). The length of the CDR3 is 15 residues. The germline V gene has CDR1 MDHEN and CDR2 SYDVKM. Trimming cost V 6 bases and J 7 bases, with 21 bases left between them. DNA for the CDR3: TGTGCCAGCAGCCTCACCGGGGGGCACGGCTTTGGCTACACCTTC. Translating gives CASSLTGGHGFGYTF.